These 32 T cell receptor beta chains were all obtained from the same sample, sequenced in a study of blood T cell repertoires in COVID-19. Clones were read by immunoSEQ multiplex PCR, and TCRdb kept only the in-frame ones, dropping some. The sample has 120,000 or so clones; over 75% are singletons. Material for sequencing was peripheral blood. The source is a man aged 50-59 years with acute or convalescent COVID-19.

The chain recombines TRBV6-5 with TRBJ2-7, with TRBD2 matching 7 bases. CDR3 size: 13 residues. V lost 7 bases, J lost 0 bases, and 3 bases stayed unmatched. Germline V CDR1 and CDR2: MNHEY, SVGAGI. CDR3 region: CASMREYSYEQYF. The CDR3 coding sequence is TGTGCCAGCATGCGGGAGTACTCCTACGAGCAGTACTTC.

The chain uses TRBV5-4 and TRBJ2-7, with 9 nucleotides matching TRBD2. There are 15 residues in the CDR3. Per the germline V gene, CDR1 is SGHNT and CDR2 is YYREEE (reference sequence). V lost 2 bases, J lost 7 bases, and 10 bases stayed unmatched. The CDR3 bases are TGTGCCAGCAGCTTTAGTTCGGGCGGGAGGGGAGAGCAGTACTTC. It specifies CASSFSSGGRGEQYF.

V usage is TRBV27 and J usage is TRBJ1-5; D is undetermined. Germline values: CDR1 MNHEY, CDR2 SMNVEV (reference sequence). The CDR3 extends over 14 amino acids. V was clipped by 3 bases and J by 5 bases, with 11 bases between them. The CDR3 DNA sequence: TGTGCCAGCAGTTTGTCTTCCGGGGATCAGCCCCAGCATTTT. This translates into CASSLSSGDQPQHF.

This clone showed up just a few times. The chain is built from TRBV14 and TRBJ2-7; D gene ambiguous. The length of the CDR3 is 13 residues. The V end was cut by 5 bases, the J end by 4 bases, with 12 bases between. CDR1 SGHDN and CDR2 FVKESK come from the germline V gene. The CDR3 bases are TGTGCCAGCAGCTTCACACGACATTACGAGCAGTACTTC. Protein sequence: CASSFTRHYEQYF.

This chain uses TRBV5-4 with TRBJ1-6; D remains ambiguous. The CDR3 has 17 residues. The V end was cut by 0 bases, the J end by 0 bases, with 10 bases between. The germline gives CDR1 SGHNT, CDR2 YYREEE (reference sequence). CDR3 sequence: CASSLDLRSSYNSPLHF. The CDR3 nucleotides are TGTGCCAGCAGCTTGGATCTGCGGAGCTCCTATAATTCACCCCTCCACTTT.

DNA of the CDR3: TGTGCCAGCAGCCCCACAGGGGGAGGTCATGGCTACACCTTC. Protein sequence: CASSPTGGGHGYTF. The rearrangement links TRBV14 to TRBJ1-2, with TRBD1 matching 8 bases. This CDR3 is 14 amino acids long. CDR1 and CDR2 from the germline V gene are SGHDN and FVKESK. The ends lost 4 bases at V and 6 bases at J; junction bases unmatched: 7.

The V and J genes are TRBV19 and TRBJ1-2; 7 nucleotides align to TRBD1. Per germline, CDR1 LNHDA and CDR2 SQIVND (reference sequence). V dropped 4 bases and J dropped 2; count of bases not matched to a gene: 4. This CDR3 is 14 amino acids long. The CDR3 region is CASSTRTGNYGYTF. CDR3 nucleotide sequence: TGTGCCAGTAGTACCCGGACAGGCAACTATGGCTACACCTTC.

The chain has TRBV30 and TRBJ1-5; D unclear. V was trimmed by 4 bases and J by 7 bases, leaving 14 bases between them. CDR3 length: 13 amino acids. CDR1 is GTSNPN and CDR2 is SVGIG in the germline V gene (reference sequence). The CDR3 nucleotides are TGTGCCTGGACAGGAGGGTCGGAACAGCCCCAGCATTTT. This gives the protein CAWTGGSEQPQHF.

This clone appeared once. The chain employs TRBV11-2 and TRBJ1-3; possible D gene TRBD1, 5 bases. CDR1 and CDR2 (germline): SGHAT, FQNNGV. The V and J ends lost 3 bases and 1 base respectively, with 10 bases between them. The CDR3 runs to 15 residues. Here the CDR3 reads CASSFRRGSGNTIYF. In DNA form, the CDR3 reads TGTGCCAGCAGCTTCCGCCGGGGGTCTGGAAACACCATATATTTT.

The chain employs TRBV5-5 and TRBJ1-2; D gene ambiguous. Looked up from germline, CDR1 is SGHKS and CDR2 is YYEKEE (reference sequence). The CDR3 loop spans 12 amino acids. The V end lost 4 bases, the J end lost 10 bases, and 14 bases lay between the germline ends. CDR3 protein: CASSLSSVDYTF. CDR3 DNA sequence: TGTGCCAGCAGCCTTTCCTCGGTTGACTACACCTTC.

CDR3 amino acids: CASSFIGTEAFF. The CDR3 DNA reads TGCGCCAGCAGCTTTATAGGGACAGAAGCTTTCTTT. The gene calls are TRBV5-1 and TRBJ1-1, with D maybe TRBD1 (6 bases). This CDR3 has 12 residues. The germline CDR1 and CDR2 sequences are SGHRS and YFSETQ. V gave up 2 bases and J gave up 8 bases, with 10 bases separating them.

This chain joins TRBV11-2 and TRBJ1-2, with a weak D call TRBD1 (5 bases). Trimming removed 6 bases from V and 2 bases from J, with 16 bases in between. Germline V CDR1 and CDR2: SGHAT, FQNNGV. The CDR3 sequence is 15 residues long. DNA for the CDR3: TGTGCCAGCAGAGGCGGGGGGAAAGCAAACTATGGCTACACCTTC. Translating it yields CASRGGGKANYGYTF.

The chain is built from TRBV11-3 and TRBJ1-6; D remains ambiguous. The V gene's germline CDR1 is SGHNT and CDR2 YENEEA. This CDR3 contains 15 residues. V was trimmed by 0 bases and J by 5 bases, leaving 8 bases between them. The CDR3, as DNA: TGTGCCAGCAGCTTAGAGTCCCTTGATAATTCACCCCTCCACTTT. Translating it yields CASSLESLDNSPLHF.

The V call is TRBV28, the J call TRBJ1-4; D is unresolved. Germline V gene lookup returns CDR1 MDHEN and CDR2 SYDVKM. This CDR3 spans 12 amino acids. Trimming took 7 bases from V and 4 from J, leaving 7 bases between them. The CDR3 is CASTSNNEKLFF. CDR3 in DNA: TGTGCCAGCACTAGTAATAATGAAAAACTGTTTTTT. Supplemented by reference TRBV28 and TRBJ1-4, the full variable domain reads DVKVTQSSRYLVKRTGEKVFLECVQDMDHENMFWYRQDPGLGLRLIYFSYDVKMKEKGDIPEGYSVSREKKERFSLILESASTNQTSMYLCASTSNNEKLFFGSGTQLSVL.

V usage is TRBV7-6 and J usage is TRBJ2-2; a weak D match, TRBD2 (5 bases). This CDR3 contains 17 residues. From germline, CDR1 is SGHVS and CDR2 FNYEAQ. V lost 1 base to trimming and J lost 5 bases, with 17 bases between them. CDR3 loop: CASSLGFERVWTGELFF. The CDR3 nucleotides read TGTGCCAGCAGCTTAGGGTTCGAGAGGGTTTGGACCGGGGAGCTGTTTTTT.

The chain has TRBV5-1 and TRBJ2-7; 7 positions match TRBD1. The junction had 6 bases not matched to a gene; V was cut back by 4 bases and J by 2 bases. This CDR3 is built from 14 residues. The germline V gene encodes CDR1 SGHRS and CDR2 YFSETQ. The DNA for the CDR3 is TGCGCCAGCAGCAAAAGACAGGGCCCCTACGAGCAGTACTTC. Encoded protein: CASSKRQGPYEQYF.

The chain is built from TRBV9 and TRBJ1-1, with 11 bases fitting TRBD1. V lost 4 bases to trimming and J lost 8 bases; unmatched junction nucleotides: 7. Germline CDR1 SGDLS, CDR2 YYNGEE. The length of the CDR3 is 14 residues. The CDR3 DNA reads TGTGCCAGCAGCCCTCGCGGACAGGGGGCAGAAGCTTTCTTT. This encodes CASSPRGQGAEAFF. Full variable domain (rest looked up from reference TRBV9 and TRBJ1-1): DSGVTQTPKHLITATGQRVTLRCSPRSGDLSVYWYQQSLDQGLQFLIQYYNGEERAKGNILERFSAQQFPDLHSELNLSSLELGDSALYFCASSPRGQGAEAFFGQGTRLTVV.

In DNA form, the CDR3 reads TGTGCCAGCAGCCCGACTAGCGGGAGGGCCAATGAGCAGTTCTTC. Translating it yields CASSPTSGRANEQFF. The rearrangement links TRBV7-7 to TRBJ2-1; 14 bases align to TRBD2. V lost 5 bases, J lost 6 bases, and 3 bases stayed unmatched. Per the germline V gene, CDR1 is SSHAT and CDR2 is FNYEAQ (reference sequence). This CDR3 contains 15 residues.

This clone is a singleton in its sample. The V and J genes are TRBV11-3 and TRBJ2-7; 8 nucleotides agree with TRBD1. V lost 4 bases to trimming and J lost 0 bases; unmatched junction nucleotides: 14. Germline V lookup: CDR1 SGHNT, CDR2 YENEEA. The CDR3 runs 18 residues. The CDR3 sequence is CASSSVDRAFDGSYEQYF. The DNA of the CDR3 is TGTGCCAGCAGCTCTGTGGACAGGGCTTTTGACGGCTCCTACGAGCAGTACTTC.

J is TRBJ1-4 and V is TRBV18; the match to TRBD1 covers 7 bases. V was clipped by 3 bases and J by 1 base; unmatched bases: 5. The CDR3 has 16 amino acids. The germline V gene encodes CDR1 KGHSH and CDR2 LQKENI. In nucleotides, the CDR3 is TGTGCCAGCTCACCGATCAGGACAGGAACTAATGAAAAACTGTTTTTT. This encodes CASSPIRTGTNEKLFF. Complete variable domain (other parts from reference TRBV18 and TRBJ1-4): NAGVMQNPRHLVRRRGQEARLRCSPMKGHSHVYWYRQLPEEGLKFMVYLQKENIIDESGMPKERFSAEFPKEGPSILRIQQVVRGDSAAYFCASSPIRTGTNEKLFFGSGTQLSVL.

Here the CDR3 DNA reads TGCGCCAGCAGCCAAGGGGTTCTAGCGGACACCGGGGAGCTGTTTTTT. Translation: CASSQGVLADTGELFF. The J gene is TRBJ2-2, the V gene TRBV4-1, with 7 bases that match TRBD2. The germline CDR1 and CDR2 sequences are MGHRA and YSYEKL. This CDR3 has 16 amino acids. After removal of 1 base from V and 3 bases from J, the junction contained 5 bases not matched to a gene.

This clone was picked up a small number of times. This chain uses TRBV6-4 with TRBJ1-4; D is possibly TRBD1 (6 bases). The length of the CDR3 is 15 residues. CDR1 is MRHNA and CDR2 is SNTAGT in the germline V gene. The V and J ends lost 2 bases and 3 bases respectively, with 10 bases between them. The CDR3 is CASSDLGAPNEKLFF. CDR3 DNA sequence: TGTGCCAGCAGTGACCTGGGGGCGCCTAATGAAAAACTGTTTTTT.

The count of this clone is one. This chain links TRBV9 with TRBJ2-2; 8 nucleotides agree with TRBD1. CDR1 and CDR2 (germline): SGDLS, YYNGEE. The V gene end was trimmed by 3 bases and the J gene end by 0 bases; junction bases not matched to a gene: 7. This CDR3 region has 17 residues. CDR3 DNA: TGTGCCAGCAGCGCCCTAGGACAGGGTTCGAACACCGGGGAGCTGTTTTTT. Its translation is CASSALGQGSNTGELFF.

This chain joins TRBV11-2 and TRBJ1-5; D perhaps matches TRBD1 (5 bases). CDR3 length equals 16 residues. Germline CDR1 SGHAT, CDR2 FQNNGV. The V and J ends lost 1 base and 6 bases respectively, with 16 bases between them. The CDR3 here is CASSLAGALGGQPQHF. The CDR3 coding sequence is TGTGCCAGCAGCTTAGCGGGCGCCCTGGGGGGTCAGCCCCAGCATTTT.

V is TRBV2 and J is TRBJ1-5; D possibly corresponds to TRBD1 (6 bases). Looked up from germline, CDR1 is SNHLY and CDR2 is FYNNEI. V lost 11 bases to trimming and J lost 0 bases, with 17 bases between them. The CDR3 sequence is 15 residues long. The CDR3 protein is CAGRGIGDSNQPQHF. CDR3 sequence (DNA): TGTGCCGGAAGGGGGATTGGGGATAGCAATCAGCCCCAGCATTTT.

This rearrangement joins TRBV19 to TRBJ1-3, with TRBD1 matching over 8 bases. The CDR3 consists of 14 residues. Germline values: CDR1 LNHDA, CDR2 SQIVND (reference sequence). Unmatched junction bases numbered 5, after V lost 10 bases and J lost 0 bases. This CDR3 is CATTGADSGNTIYF. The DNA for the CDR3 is TGTGCCACGACAGGGGCAGACTCTGGAAACACCATATATTTT.

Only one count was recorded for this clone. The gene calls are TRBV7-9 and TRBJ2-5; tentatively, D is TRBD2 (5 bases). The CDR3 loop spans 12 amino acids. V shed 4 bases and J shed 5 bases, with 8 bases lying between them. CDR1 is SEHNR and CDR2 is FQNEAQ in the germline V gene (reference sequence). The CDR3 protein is CASSSGLETQYF. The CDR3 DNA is TGTGCCAGCAGCTCGGGGTTGGAGACCCAGTACTTC.

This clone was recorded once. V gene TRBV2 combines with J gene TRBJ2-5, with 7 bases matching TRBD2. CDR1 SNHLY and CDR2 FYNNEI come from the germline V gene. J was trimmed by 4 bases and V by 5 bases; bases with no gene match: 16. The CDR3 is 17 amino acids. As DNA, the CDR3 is TGTGCCAGCAGTCCACCCCTAATTAGACTAGCTGGAGAGACCCAGTACTTC. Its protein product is CASSPPLIRLAGETQYF.

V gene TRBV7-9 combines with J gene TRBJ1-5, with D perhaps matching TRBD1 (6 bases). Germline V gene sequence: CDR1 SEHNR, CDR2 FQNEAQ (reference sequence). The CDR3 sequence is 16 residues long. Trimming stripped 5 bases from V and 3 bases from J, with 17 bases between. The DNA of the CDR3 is TGTGCCAGCAGCCACATAGGGGGGGGGACCAATCAGCCCCAGCATTTT. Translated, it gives CASSHIGGGTNQPQHF.

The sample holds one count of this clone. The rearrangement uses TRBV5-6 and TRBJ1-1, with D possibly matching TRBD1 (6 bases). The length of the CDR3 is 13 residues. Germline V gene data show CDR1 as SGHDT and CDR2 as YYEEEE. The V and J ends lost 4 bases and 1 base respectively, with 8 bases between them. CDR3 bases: TGTGCCAGCAGCCAACAGGGGAACACTGAAGCTTTCTTT. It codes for CASSQQGNTEAFF.

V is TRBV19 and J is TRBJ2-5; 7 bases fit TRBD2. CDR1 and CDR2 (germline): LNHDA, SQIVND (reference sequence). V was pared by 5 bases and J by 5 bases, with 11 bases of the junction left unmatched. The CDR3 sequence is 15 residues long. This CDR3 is CASSPRREKGETQYF. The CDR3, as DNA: TGTGCCAGTAGTCCTCGGCGGGAGAAGGGGGAGACCCAGTACTTC.

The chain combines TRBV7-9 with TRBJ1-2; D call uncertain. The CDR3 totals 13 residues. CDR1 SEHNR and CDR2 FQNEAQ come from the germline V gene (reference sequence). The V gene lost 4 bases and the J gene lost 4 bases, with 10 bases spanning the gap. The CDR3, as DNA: TGTGCCAGCAGCTCCAATCCGGGCTATGGCTACACCTTC. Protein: CASSSNPGYGYTF.